This TCR beta chain was recorded in a study of regulatory T cells in long-lasting Graves disease. Construction of the TCR beta libraries employed iRepertoire HTBI primers in conjunction with Arm-PCR of CDR3 regions. Methods used by the authors: The samples yielded approximately 62 TRBV and approximately 15 TRBJ segments. TCRdb used MiXCR to reprocess the multiplex PCR reads, holding one entry per CDR3 protein. It is TCRdb's table, rather than the study itself, that gives the V and J calls and clone size. The sample includes approximately 270,000 distinct CDR3 sequences, roughly 18% of them seen just once. General observations from the study: Repertoires from persistent disease leaned toward TRBV28, TRBJ1-2 and TRBJ2-5. Persistent patients had more shared public clonotypes (around 2,700) than new patients (about 1,000). Persistent Graves' patients showed less TCR diversity than newly diagnosed patients showed.

As regards this clonotype: As yet, its antigen is unknown.

The CDR3 is made up of 14 amino acids. CDR1 and CDR2 from the germline V gene are MNHEY and SVGAGI. V was cut by 0 bases and J by 5 bases, with 11 bases left in between. Time point here: newly diagnosed GD, antithyroid drugs for less than 3 months. PBMC RNA was the source of the TCR library. A further study also used this sample, focusing on T cells in Graves' hyperthyroidism and ophthalmopathy.

Sequencing used peripheral blood mononuclear cells (PBMCs), obtained at new diagnosis, from a patient treated with antithyroid drugs. The TCR comes from a woman aged 25 to 39 with Graves disease. The chain joins TRBV6-5 to TRBJ2-7, with a weak D call TRBD2 (5 bases). The CDR3 region is CASSYSGGSDEQYF. CDR3 DNA sequence: TGTGCCAGCAGTTACTCGGGTGGTAGCGACGAGCAGTACTTC.